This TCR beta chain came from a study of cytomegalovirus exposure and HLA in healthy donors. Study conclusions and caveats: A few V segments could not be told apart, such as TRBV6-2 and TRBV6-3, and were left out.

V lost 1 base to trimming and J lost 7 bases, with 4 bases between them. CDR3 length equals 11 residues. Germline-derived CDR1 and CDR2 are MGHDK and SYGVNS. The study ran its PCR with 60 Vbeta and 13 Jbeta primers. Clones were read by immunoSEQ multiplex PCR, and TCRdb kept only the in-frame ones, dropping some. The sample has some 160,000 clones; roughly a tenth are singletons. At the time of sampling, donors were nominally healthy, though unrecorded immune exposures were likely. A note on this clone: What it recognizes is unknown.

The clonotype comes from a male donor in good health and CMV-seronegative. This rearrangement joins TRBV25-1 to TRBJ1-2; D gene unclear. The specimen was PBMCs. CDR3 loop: CASSESGGYTF. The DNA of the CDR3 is TGTGCCAGCAGTGAATCGGGTGGCTACACCTTC.